Detailed here is one TCR beta chain. The antigen is undetermined. Assay: immunoSEQ multiplex PCR; the TCRdb copy retains only in-frame clones and omits some. The sample yields roughly 34,000 clones, 94% seen once. The sample belongs to a study of PD-1 blockade in classical Hodgkin lymphoma. The study's findings and limits: Newly diagnosed patients reportedly trailed healthy donors in baseline TCR diversity.

This CDR3 is built from 14 residues. As for time point: newly diagnosed, previously untreated cHL patient sample. Specimen: peripheral blood mononuclear cells (PBMCs). The chain carries TRBV21-1 and TRBJ2-7; the table calls TRBD2, which could not be checked here. TRBV21-1 is shown as a pseudogene. This TCR came from a human donor with classical Hodgkin lymphoma. CDR3 DNA sequence: TGTGCCAGCAGCAACGGGGGACCCATGTACGAGCAGTACTTC. The encoded protein is CASSNGGPMYEQYF.